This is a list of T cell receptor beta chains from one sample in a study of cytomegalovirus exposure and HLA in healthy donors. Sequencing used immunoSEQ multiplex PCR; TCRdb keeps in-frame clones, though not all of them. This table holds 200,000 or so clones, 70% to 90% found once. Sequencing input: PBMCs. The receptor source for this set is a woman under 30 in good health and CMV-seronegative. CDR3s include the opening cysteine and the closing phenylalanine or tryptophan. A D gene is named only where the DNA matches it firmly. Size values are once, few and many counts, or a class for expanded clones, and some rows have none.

TGCGCCAGCAGCGACATTGGGACTAGCGGGAGGCCCGCGACGGATACGCAGTATTTT CASSDIGTSGRPATDTQYF - TRBJ2-3 TRBD2 TRBV10-2
TGTGCCTGGAGTGGCGGAGCCGGGGCCAACGTCCTGACTTTC CAWSGGAGANVLTF - TRBJ2-6 - TRBV30
TGTGCCAGCAGCTTGGCCGGGACAGGGAGCGAAAACATTCAGTACTTC CASSLAGTGSENIQYF - TRBJ2-4 TRBD1 TRBV5-5
TGCGCCAGCAGCCAAGATTTGGCGGTTGGGACACAAAAACAGCCCCAGCATTTT CASSQDLAVGTQKQPQHF - TRBJ1-5 - TRBV4-1
TGTGCCAGCAGCCAAACGACTAGCGGCTACGAGCAGTACTTC CASSQTTSGYEQYF once TRBJ2-7 TRBD2 TRBV5-5
TGTGCCAGCAGTCTTTCGACAGGTTATCAAGAGACCCAGTACTTC CASSLSTGYQETQYF - TRBJ2-5 - TRBV27
TGTGCCAGCAGTGAAGATCGAGCCGCGGGGGGCGAGCAGTACTTC CASSEDRAAGGEQYF - TRBJ2-7 TRBD2 TRBV2
TGTGCCAGCAGTGGGAACGGAGGGGGGGCGGGTAGCCAGCCCCAGCATTTT CASSGNGGGAGSQPQHF - TRBJ1-5 - TRBV2
TGTGCCAGCAGCCAGGGGGGGACAGGGGCTTACAATGAGCAGTTCTTC CASSQGGTGAYNEQFF - TRBJ2-1 TRBD1 TRBV5-6
TGTGCCAGCACCGACAGGGGGCTTCAGCCCCAGCATTTT CASTDRGLQPQHF - TRBJ1-5 TRBD1 TRBV6-1
TGTGCCAGTAGTATAGATAGCTCCTACGAGCAGTACTTC CASSIDSSYEQYF - TRBJ2-7 - TRBV19
TGTGCCATCAGGGCGGGAGGGCTGAGCTCCTACAATGAGCAGTTCTTC CAIRAGGLSSYNEQFF - TRBJ2-1 TRBD2 TRBV10-3
TGTGCCAGCAGGTCGCTAGCGGGCCCAGCAGATACGCAGTATTTT CASRSLAGPADTQYF - TRBJ2-3 TRBD2 TRBV27
TGCAGCGTTGCGACAGGGAGCTCCTACGAGCAGTACTTC CSVATGSSYEQYF - TRBJ2-7 TRBD1 TRBV29-1
TGCAGCGTTGAGAGACGGGTCACCACTGAAGCTTTCTTT CSVERRVTTEAFF - TRBJ1-1 - TRBV29-1
TGTGCCAGCACCCCATTGACAGGGGGGATTGAAGCTTTCTTT CASTPLTGGIEAFF - TRBJ1-1 TRBD1 TRBV2
TGTGCCAGCAGCCCGGGACAGGGGTACGAGCAGTACTTC CASSPGQGYEQYF - TRBJ2-7 TRBD1 TRBV7-6
TGCAGCGCTCCACCCACTAGCGGGAGTAGGAGTGAGCAGTTCTTC CSAPPTSGSRSEQFF - TRBJ2-1 TRBD2 TRBV29-1
TGCGCCAGCAGCTTGCCGTCTGAGACCCAGTACTTC CASSLPSETQYF - TRBJ2-5 - TRBV5-1
TGTGCCAGCAGCTACGATACGAGAGATACGCAGTATTTT CASSYDTRDTQYF - TRBJ2-3 - TRBV5-4
TGTGCCAGCAGTACGGGACTAGCGGGAGGCAAAGATACGCAGTATTTT CASSTGLAGGKDTQYF once TRBJ2-3 TRBD2 TRBV27
TGTGCCAGCAGCTTGATTGCGGACAGGGCCTACGAGCAGTACTTC CASSLIADRAYEQYF - TRBJ2-7 TRBD1 TRBV5-5
TGTGCCAGCAGCTTAGTGGCCCCGCAAGAGACCCAGTACTTC CASSLVAPQETQYF once TRBJ2-5 - TRBV11-2
TGTGCCAGCAGCCCCGGGACAGGAGAGAATGAGCAGTTCTTC CASSPGTGENEQFF - TRBJ2-1 TRBD1 TRBV9
TGTGCCAGCAGTAAAGGTAGCGGGAGGCCCAATACGCAGTATTTT CASSKGSGRPNTQYF - TRBJ2-3 TRBD2 TRBV6-5
TGCGCCAGCAGCTTGGGGACTACCTCCTACGAGCAGTACTTC CASSLGTTSYEQYF - TRBJ2-7 - TRBV5-1
TGTGCCACCAGCTGTACCGGGACAGGGCCCTACGAGCAGTACTTC CATSCTGTGPYEQYF - TRBJ2-7 TRBD1 TRBV15
TGTGCCAGCAGCTCTCTTAGCGGCTCCTACGAGCAGTACTTC CASSSLSGSYEQYF - TRBJ2-7 - TRBV7-2
TGCAGCGTTAGGCTAGCGGGATTCTTGGTTTCGGATGAGCAGTTCTTC CSVRLAGFLVSDEQFF - TRBJ2-1 TRBD2 TRBV29-1
TGTGCCAGCAGAGCGGGACAGGAGAGCAATCAGCCCCAGCATTTT CASRAGQESNQPQHF - TRBJ1-5 TRBD1 TRBV6-1
TGTGCCAGCAGTCGAGGCCAGGGGTACCAGACTAGCGGGAGTGATGAGCAGTACTTC CASSRGQGYQTSGSDEQYF - TRBJ2-7 TRBD2 TRBV27
TGTGCCAGCAGTCTCAGGCTTACCAACTATGGCTACACCTTC CASSLRLTNYGYTF - TRBJ1-2 - TRBV27
TGTGCCAGCAGTTTATGGGCCCAGGGGACAGGTACATACAATGAGCAGTTCTTC CASSLWAQGTGTYNEQFF - TRBJ2-1 TRBD1 TRBV28
TGTGCCAGCAGTGAAGGGCGGTTAGTTCTGCGGCAGTACTTC CASSEGRLVLRQYF - TRBJ2-7 - TRBV6-1
TGTGCCAGCAGCCAATGGGCACAGTTATACGAGCAGTACTTC CASSQWAQLYEQYF - TRBJ2-7 - TRBV16
TGTGCCAGCAGTTACGACAGTGATGGCTACACCTTC CASSYDSDGYTF few TRBJ1-2 - TRBV2
TGTGCCAGCAGGGGCCTCTACGAGCAGTACTTC CASRGLYEQYF - TRBJ2-7 - TRBV27
TGTGCCAGCAGCCAGACAGGAGACTACGAGCAGTACTTC CASSQTGDYEQYF - TRBJ2-7 - TRBV27
TGTGCCAGCAGCTTTAGCGGACATCCAGACGAGCAGTACTTC CASSFSGHPDEQYF - TRBJ2-7 - TRBV7-9
TGTGCCAGCAGCTTCCAGGGAAGCATAGCCGGAAACACCATATATTTT CASSFQGSIAGNTIYF - TRBJ1-3 - TRBV7-2
TGTGCCAGCAGCACTTTCTCCCCGGGACTAAACTTCTACGAGCAGTACTTC CASSTFSPGLNFYEQYF - TRBJ2-7 TRBD2 TRBV5-6